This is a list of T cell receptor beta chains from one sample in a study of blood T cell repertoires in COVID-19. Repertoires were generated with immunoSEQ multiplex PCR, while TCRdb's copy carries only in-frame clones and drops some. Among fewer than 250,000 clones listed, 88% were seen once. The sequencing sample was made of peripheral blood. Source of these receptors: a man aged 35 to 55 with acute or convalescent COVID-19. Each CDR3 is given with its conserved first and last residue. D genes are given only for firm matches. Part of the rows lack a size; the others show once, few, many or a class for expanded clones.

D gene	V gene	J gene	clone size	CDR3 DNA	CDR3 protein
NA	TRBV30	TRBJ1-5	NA	TGTGCCTGGAGTGTCAGTTATCAGCCCCAGCATTTT	CAWSVSYQPQHF
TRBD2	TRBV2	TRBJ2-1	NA	TGTGCCAGCAGTGATCTTAGCGGGGGGCACAATGAGCAGTTCTTC	CASSDLSGGHNEQFF
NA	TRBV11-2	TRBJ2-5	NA	TGTGCCAGCAGCTTATGGGGGGGCGAGTATGAGACCCAGTACTTC	CASSLWGGEYETQYF
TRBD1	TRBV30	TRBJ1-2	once	TGTGCCTGGAGTTCCGGACAGGGGGGAGGCTACACCTTC	CAWSSGQGGGYTF
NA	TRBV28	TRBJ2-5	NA	TGTGCCAGCAGCTTACGGGGAGAGACCCAGTACTTC	CASSLRGETQYF
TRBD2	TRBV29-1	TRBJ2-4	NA	TGCAGCGTTGAAGAGATTAGCGGGGGTCCACTAGCCAAAAACATTCAGTACTTC	CSVEEISGGPLAKNIQYF
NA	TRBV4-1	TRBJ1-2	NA	TGCGCCAGCAGCCAAGTTCGGGACACGGCCTATGGCTACACCTTC	CASSQVRDTAYGYTF
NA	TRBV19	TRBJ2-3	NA	TGTGCCAGTACCCCCCGGTCGGGTAGCAAAGATACGCAGTATTTT	CASTPRSGSKDTQYF
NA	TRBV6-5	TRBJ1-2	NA	TGTGCCAGCAGTTACTCGGCAGGGGTGTATGGCTACACCTTC	CASSYSAGVYGYTF
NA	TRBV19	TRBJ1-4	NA	TGTGCCAGTAGTACTCTCCGGGATCCCCGAACTAATGAAAAACTGTTTTTT	CASSTLRDPRTNEKLFF
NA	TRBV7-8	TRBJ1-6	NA	TGTGCCAGCAGCTTAGCGCCCGGGGTTAGAGGGAATTCACCCCTCCACTTT	CASSLAPGVRGNSPLHF
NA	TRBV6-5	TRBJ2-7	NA	TGTGCCAGCAGTTACGGACAGCGAAAAATCGAGCAGTACTTC	CASSYGQRKIEQYF
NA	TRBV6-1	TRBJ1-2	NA	TGTGCCAGCAGTGAACCAGTGGGAGTTAACTATGGCTACACCTTC	CASSEPVGVNYGYTF
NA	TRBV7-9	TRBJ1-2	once	TGTGCCAGCAGTCCGAAGGGGCGTAATGGCTACACCTTC	CASSPKGRNGYTF
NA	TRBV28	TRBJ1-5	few	TGTGCCAGCAGTCCTAATAGCAATCAGCCCCAGCATTTT	CASSPNSNQPQHF
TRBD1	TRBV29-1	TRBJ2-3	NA	TGCAGCGTTGGAACGACAGGGGGCGCGGGAGATACGCAGTATTTT	CSVGTTGGAGDTQYF
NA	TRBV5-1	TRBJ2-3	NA	TGCGCCAGCAGCTTGAGGACGGGGGAAGATACGCAGTATTTT	CASSLRTGEDTQYF
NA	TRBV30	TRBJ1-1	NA	TGTGCCTGGAGTCGGAACACTGAAGCTTTCTTT	CAWSRNTEAFF
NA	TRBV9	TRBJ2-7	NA	TGTGCCAGCAGCCACGAACAGGCTTCCTCCTACGAGCAGTACTTC	CASSHEQASSYEQYF
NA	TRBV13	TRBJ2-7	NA	TGTGCCAGCAGCTTCAATCCGGGACATTTCGCCTACGAGCAGTACTTC	CASSFNPGHFAYEQYF
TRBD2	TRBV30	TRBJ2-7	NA	TGTGCCTGGAGTCAGGGACTAGCGGGGGTTCGCTCCTACGAGCAGTACTTC	CAWSQGLAGVRSYEQYF
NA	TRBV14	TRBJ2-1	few	TGTGCCAGCAGCCAAGAACCGAGCGGGAATGAGCAGTTCTTC	CASSQEPSGNEQFF
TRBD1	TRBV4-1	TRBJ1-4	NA	TGCGCCAGCAGCCCTGGACAGGGCCTCAATGAAAAACTGTTTTTT	CASSPGQGLNEKLFF
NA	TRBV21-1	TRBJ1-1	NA	TGTGCCTTTCCAGGGGGAGGCACTGAAGCTTTCTTT	CAFPGGGTEAFF
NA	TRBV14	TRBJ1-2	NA	TGTGCCAGCAGCCCCCGGGGGTGGGCTAACTATGGCTACACCTTC	CASSPRGWANYGYTF
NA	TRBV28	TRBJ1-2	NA	TGTGCCAGCAGTTCTGGGGCAGGAAACTATGGCTACACCTTC	CASSSGAGNYGYTF
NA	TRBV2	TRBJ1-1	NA	TGTGCCGGCGGGACGCTCAGTCACACTGAAGCTTTCTTT	CAGGTLSHTEAFF
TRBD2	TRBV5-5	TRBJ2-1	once	TGTGCCAGCAGCAAGGGACTAGCAAAATACAATGAGCAGTTCTTC	CASSKGLAKYNEQFF
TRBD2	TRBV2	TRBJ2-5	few	TGTGCCAGCAGTGTGGGCGGGGGACAAGAGACCCAGTACTTC	CASSVGGGQETQYF
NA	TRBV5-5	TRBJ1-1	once	TGTGCCAGCAGCTCCGCCAGCAGGGTAGTCACTGAAGCTTTCTTT	CASSSASRVVTEAFF
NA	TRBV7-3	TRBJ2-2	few	TGTGCCAGCAGCTTAATGACTGGGGAGCTGTTTTTT	CASSLMTGELFF
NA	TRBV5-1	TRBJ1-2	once	TGCGCCAGCGATACTTCGGGCGGAGGCGGCTACACCTTC	CASDTSGGGGYTF
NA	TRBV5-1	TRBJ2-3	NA	TGCGCCAGCAGCTTGGCCGGTCGCGGGAGCACAGATACGCAGTATTTT	CASSLAGRGSTDTQYF
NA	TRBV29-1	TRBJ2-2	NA	TGCAGCGTCTCGCCGGCGAACACCGGGGAGCTGTTTTTT	CSVSPANTGELFF
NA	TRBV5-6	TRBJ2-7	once	TGTGCCAGCAGCTGGGGGGGCACCGGCTCCTACGAGCAGTACTTC	CASSWGGTGSYEQYF
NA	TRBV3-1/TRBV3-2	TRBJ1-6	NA	TGTGCCAGCAGCCACGCGACAGGCAGCAGGTCACCCCTCCACTTT	CASSHATGSRSPLHF
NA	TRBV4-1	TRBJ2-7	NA	TGCGCCAGCAGCCAAGATACTGCTAGCTTCTACGAGCAGTACTTC	CASSQDTASFYEQYF
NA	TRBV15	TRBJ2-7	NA	TGTGCCACCAGCACAGGACATCGCTCCTACGAGCAGTACTTC	CATSTGHRSYEQYF
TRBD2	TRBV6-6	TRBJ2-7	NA	TGTGCCAGCAGTTTAGCGGGGGGGACCTACGAGCAGTACTTC	CASSLAGGTYEQYF
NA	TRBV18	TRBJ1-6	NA	TGTGCCAGCTCACCTGCCGAAGGGTCCAGGGGTAATTCACCCCTCCACTTT	CASSPAEGSRGNSPLHF